This T cell receptor (beta chain) was sequenced in a study of shared clonotypes between healthy human individuals. This CDR3 region has 12 residues. The V end lost 3 bases, the J end lost 2 bases, and 2 bases lay between the germline ends. Germline CDR1 SGHNT, CDR2 YYREEE (reference sequence). In the case of this clone: Possible read error: a much larger clone is one base away.

The data were produced by immunoSEQ multiplex PCR, yet TCRdb's version contains in-frame clones alone and is incomplete. This sample carries 400,000 to 600,000 clones, roughly 85% of them seen once, and the ten largest clones take 12%. The sequenced material came from PBMCs. The chain joins TRBV5-4 to TRBJ2-2; no clear D gene. The origin of this receptor is a woman aged 40 to 55 in good health. Some clones in this sample may be carry-over from other donors' samples. The CDR3 nucleotides are TGTGCCAGCAGCTACAACACCGGGGAGCTGTTTTTT. This codes for CASSYNTGELFF.